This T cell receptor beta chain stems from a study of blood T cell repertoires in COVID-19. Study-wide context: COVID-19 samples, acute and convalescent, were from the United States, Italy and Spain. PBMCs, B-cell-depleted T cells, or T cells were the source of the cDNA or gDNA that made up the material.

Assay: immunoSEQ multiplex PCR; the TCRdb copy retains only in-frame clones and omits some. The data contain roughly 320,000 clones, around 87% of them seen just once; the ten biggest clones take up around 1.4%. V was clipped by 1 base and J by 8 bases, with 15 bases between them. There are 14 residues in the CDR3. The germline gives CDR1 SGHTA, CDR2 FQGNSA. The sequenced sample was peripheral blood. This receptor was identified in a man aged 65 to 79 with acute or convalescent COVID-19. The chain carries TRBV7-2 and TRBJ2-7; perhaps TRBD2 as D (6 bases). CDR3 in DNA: TGTGCCAGCAGCTTAGTTGTTAGGGGAGGAAAGCAGTACTTC. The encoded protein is CASSLVVRGGKQYF.